The sequence of this T cell receptor (beta chain) was determined in a study of blood T cell repertoires in COVID-19. Study information: T cells, B-cell-depleted T cells, or PBMCs provided the cDNA or gDNA that served as material.

The CDR3 covers 17 residues. The V gene lost 0 bases and the J gene lost 1 base, with 10 bases spanning the gap. Per germline, CDR1 LGHDT and CDR2 YNNKEL (reference sequence). Generated by immunoSEQ multiplex PCR, the TCRdb table keeps only in-frame clones and is missing some. The sample lists 120,000 to 150,000 clones, more than 75% occurring once. J is TRBJ1-6 and V is TRBV3-1 (or the pseudogene TRBV3-2); D is unclear. This receptor was identified in a human donor with acute or convalescent COVID-19. The donor label of this sample is uncertain. Sequencing input: peripheral blood. The DNA of the CDR3 is TGTGCCAGCAGCCAAGATCCGGGAATATCCTATAATTCACCCCTCCACTTT. Translating gives CASSQDPGISYNSPLHF.